Listed below are T cell receptor beta chains from one sample, sequenced in a study of control samples from healthy donors and cancer patients. Here immunoSEQ multiplex PCR was the method, and the copy in TCRdb shows in-frame clones only, minus some. This table has about 160,000 clones, about 90% appearing once. Material for sequencing was blood. The receptors here all came from a man aged 30 to 45 in good health. Both conserved end residues are part of each CDR3. The order of the fields is clone size, D gene, V gene, J gene, CDR3 protein, CDR3 DNA. D genes are given only for firm matches. Size tells how often a clone was seen (once, few, many) or the class of an expanded clone, and some rows leave it out.

>once|-|TRBV2|TRBJ1-5
CASKQGGSNQPQHF
TGTGCCAGCAAACAGGGTGGTAGCAATCAGCCCCAGCATTTT
>-|-|TRBV5-1|TRBJ2-5
CASSLVGQPRETQYF
TGCGCCAGCAGCTTGGTCGGTCAACCGAGAGAGACCCAGTACTTC
>-|TRBD1|TRBV9|TRBJ2-5
CASSVAWDSQTQYF
TGTGCCAGCAGCGTAGCTTGGGACAGCCAGACCCAGTACTTC
>-|-|TRBV19|TRBJ1-5
CATDTFPNGPQHF
TGTGCCACCGACACGTTCCCCAATGGGCCCCAGCATTTT
>-|-|TRBV5-1|TRBJ2-3
CASSLPSEATDTQYF
TGCGCCAGCAGCTTGCCTAGCGAAGCGACAGATACGCAGTATTTT
>-|-|TRBV5-8|TRBJ1-4
CASSSVLTGANEKLFF
TGTGCCAGCAGCTCCGTCCTGACTGGGGCTAATGAAAAACTGTTTTTT
>-|-|TRBV5-1|TRBJ2-1
CASRLGTANEQFF
TGCGCCAGCAGACTCGGGACGGCGAATGAGCAGTTCTTC
>-|-|TRBV25-1|TRBJ1-1
CASSPVVNTEAFF
TGTGCCAGCAGTCCCGTTGTGAACACTGAAGCTTTCTTT
>-|-|TRBV2|TRBJ1-5
CASSVLQTATTQPQHF
TGTGCCAGCAGTGTCCTTCAGACTGCTACCACTCAGCCCCAGCATTTT
>once|-|TRBV7-9|TRBJ1-5
CASSQGSPGEPQHF
TGTGCCAGCAGCCAAGGGTCCCCCGGTGAGCCCCAGCATTTT
>few|TRBD2|TRBV7-2|TRBJ2-5
CASSLQRGQETQYF
TGTGCCAGCAGCCTGCAGCGGGGTCAAGAGACCCAGTACTTC
>-|TRBD1|TRBV2|TRBJ2-4
CATGTGPPKNIQYF
TGTGCCACCGGGACAGGACCCCCCAAAAACATTCAGTACTTC
>-|-|TRBV6-5|TRBJ2-1
CASSYSRGSDEQFF
TGTGCCAGCAGTTACTCGAGGGGGAGCGATGAGCAGTTCTTC
>-|TRBD1|TRBV14|TRBJ1-6
CASSQGGGRGSPLHF
TGTGCCAGCAGCCAAGGAGGGGGCAGGGGTTCACCCCTCCACTTT
>-|-|TRBV7-3|TRBJ2-6
CASSLTGLGGANVLTF
TGTGCCAGCAGCTTAACCGGGCTTGGCGGGGCCAACGTCCTGACTTTC
>-|-|TRBV19|TRBJ1-4
CASTPGAAGKLFF
TGTGCCAGTACCCCCGGGGCCGCTGGAAAACTGTTTTTT
>-|TRBD1|TRBV7-2|TRBJ1-1
CASSFGQGAAWEAFF
TGTGCCAGCAGCTTCGGGCAGGGGGCCGCTTGGGAAGCTTTCTTT
>-|TRBD1|TRBV28|TRBJ1-1
CASSSHTPNRGRGAFF
TGTGCCAGCAGTTCTCACACCCCCAACAGGGGGCGCGGAGCTTTCTTT
>-|-|TRBV12-3/TRBV12-4|TRBJ2-2
CASSRGTTGELFF
TGTGCCAGCAGCCGGGGAACCACCGGGGAGCTGTTTTTT
>-|-|TRBV2|TRBJ2-5
CATKQGQETQYF
TGTGCCACGAAACAGGGCCAAGAGACCCAGTACTTC
>once|-|TRBV29-1|TRBJ2-5
CSARPTGIYGTQYF
TGCAGCGCGCGTCCGACAGGAATCTACGGGACCCAGTACTTC
>-|-|TRBV3-1/TRBV3-2|TRBJ2-7
CASSQGLAAYEQYF
TGTGCCAGCAGCCAAGGCCTAGCTGCCTACGAGCAGTACTTC